This T cell receptor (beta chain) was profiled in a study of blood T cell repertoires in COVID-19 (dated by TCRdb to the early 2020s). Background on the whole study: The collaborator samples originated in the United States, Italy and Spain and spanned the acute and convalescent phases of COVID-19. Where available, HLA class I and class II types were taken from metadata supplied by the sample provider and were not determined by assay-based typing. A de-identified subject ID, COVID-19 status, age in years and sex were almost always included in the sample metadata. A freely available public database, intended as a resource for researchers studying the immune response to SARS-CoV-2, is where the repertoires were released. Samples were obtained from the ongoing ImmuneRACE study (first 160 participants) and from 1,254 subjects provided by 6 global collaborators. The material from the prospective study consisted of cDNA or gDNA derived from T cells, B-cell-depleted T cells, or PBMCs. Subjects who had been exposed to COVID-19, were actively infected with it, or had recovered from it provided the deeply sampled blood TCRbeta repertoires that made up the dataset. Results the study describes overall, beyond this receptor: How much clinical and demographic metadata was included differed by source and by participant, and the metadata was provided uncurated.

At one collaborating source in Seattle, patients were enrolled during active infection and were followed longitudinally through the course of disease. The collaborating institutions used their own protocols to collect whole blood in K2EDTA tubes. For TCRbeta analysis, collaborators shipped samples as frozen whole blood, isolated PBMCs, or DNA extracted from either of those sample types. In the case of this clone: There is no known antigen for this receptor. Base qualities are not at hand, and no much larger clone is one base apart.

CDR1 and CDR2 (SQVTM, ANQGSEA) derive from the germline V gene. The cysteine opens and the phenylalanine closes a CDR3 of 14 amino acids. The CDR3 DNA has 42 bases and is translated from base 1. V and J lose 1 base and 6 bases, and a span of 16 bases separates them. The immunoSEQ Assay, a bias-controlled multiplex PCR, was used to amplify TCRbeta CDR3 regions from genomic DNA. As for the original processing: Nucleated cell counts per sample were estimated from amplification of reference gene primers within the assay. Sequence reads were collapsed and filtered to measure the absolute abundance of every unique TCRbeta CDR3 rearrangement. For each sample, productive Simpson clonality was calculated by taking the square root of Simpson's diversity index across productive rearrangements. Entries here come from immuneACCESS through TCRdb and include only in-frame sequences with V and J called. Some clones fail to appear in such tables; in the studies checked, an unresolved V gene covers under half of the shortfall, and the cause of the remainder is unknown. Clonal size and the V and J genes are those of that table, whereas D and trimming came from the DNA. Across this sample there are under 200,000 clones, with around 85% seen only once. The ten largest clones capture approximately 8.1% of the sample.

The clonotype comes from a woman older than 75 with COVID-19, enrolled during active disease. The sample consisted of peripheral blood. The chain is encoded by TRBV29-1 joined to TRBJ2-7; tentative D gene TRBD1, with 6 bases matching. The CDR3 corresponds to CSVEGGQGVSEQYF. The nucleotide sequence reads TGCAGCGTTGAAGGGGGGCAGGGAGTAAGCGAGCAGTACTTC.